The source of this TCR beta chain is a study of CD8 T cell repertoires and HIV-1 epitope variants. Study summary: Controls included no peptide, Ebola AY9 epitope, and a CMV, EBV, flu pool. The baseline condition was 1M T cells left uncultured.

Turning to this clone: Its antigen is undetermined.

Assay used: immunoSEQ multiplex PCR; TCRdb lists only in-frame clones, some missing. The table records under 5,000 clones, 60% to 65% of them present only once. CDR3 length: 14 residues. Between the trimmed V and J ends, which lost 0 bases and 3 bases, there was a span of 9 bases. Germline V CDR1 and CDR2: LGHNA, YNFKEQ. The sequencing sample was made of cultured CD8+ T cells derived from PBMCs. V usage is TRBV4-2 and J usage is TRBJ2-7; no clear D. The TCR was taken from a male donor with HIV. The CDR3 DNA sequence: TGTGCCAGCAGCCAAGATCTTGGAAGCTACGAGCAGTACTTC. Its protein product is CASSQDLGSYEQYF.